The 30 T cell receptor beta chains below come from one sample, sequenced in a study of blood T cell repertoires in COVID-19. Here immunoSEQ multiplex PCR was the method, and the copy in TCRdb shows in-frame clones only, minus some. The repertoire holds 95,000 to 150,000 clones, around 81% seen once, with 3.8% in the top ten. What was sequenced was peripheral blood. These receptors all come from a woman between 45 and 65 years old with acute or convalescent COVID-19.

The chain joins TRBV7-8 to TRBJ1-2; possible D gene TRBD1, 5 bases. The CDR3 sequence is 12 residues long. The germline V and J ends were trimmed by 3 bases and 6 bases, with 8 bases remaining between them. The germline CDR1 and CDR2 sequences are SGHVS and FQNEAQ. The DNA for the CDR3 is TGTGCCAGCAGCTTTGACAGTGATGGCTACACCTTC. It encodes CASSFDSDGYTF.

The chain employs TRBV6-5 and TRBJ1-2; perhaps TRBD1 as D (6 bases). There are 14 residues in the CDR3. CDR1 and CDR2 from the germline V gene are MNHEY and SVGAGI. Trimming left V 2 bases short and J 4 bases short, with 11 bases between. DNA of the CDR3: TGTGCCAGCAGTTACGGGGGGGCTGGCTATGGCTACACCTTC. Protein: CASSYGGAGYGYTF.

This clone was detected once. The rearrangement uses TRBV4-2 and TRBJ2-1; the D gene is possibly TRBD1 (6 bases). Trimming cost V 1 base and J 10 bases, with 17 bases left between them. The CDR3 runs to 15 residues. Per the germline V gene, CDR1 is LGHNA and CDR2 is YNFKEQ. In DNA form, the CDR3 reads TGTGCCAGCAGCCAAGTAGGGGGACCCCAAGGCGAGCAGTTCTTC. It specifies CASSQVGGPQGEQFF.

The rearrangement links TRBV28 to TRBJ1-1, with D maybe TRBD1 (6 bases). From germline, CDR1 is MDHEN and CDR2 SYDVKM. The germline V and J ends were trimmed by 6 bases and 1 base, with 9 bases remaining between them. The CDR3 spans 13 residues. The CDR3 coding sequence is TGTGCCAGCAGACGGACAGCGAACACTGAAGCTTTCTTT. This encodes CASRRTANTEAFF. The variable domain in full, completed from reference TRBV28 and TRBJ1-1, reads DVKVTQSSRYLVKRTGEKVFLECVQDMDHENMFWYRQDPGLGLRLIYFSYDVKMKEKGDIPEGYSVSREKKERFSLILESASTNQTSMYLCASRRTANTEAFFGQGTRLTVV.

The table lists this clone with a few counts. The chain carries TRBV28 and TRBJ2-1, with 8 bases matching TRBD2. CDR3 length equals 17 residues. J gave up 1 base and V 1 base, and 6 bases lay outside the gene matches. Germline V gene data show CDR1 as MDHEN and CDR2 as SYDVKM. CDR3 sequence (DNA): TGTGCCAGCAGTTTATTCGGCGGGAGGAGGTCCTACAATGAGCAGTTCTTC. This gives the protein CASSLFGGRRSYNEQFF.

This chain links TRBV27 with TRBJ2-2; TRBD2 aligns across 8 bases. This CDR3 contains 14 residues. Per the germline V gene, CDR1 is MNHEY and CDR2 is SMNVEV (reference sequence). V was clipped by 5 bases and J by 1 base; unmatched bases: 0. The CDR3 loop reads CASSTSGNTGELFF. The CDR3 nucleotides are TGTGCCAGCAGTACTAGCGGGAACACCGGGGAGCTGTTTTTT.

The rearrangement uses TRBV6-5 and TRBJ1-4, with 9 bases that match TRBD1. This CDR3 contains 13 residues. Germline lookup yields CDR1 MNHEY and CDR2 SVGAGI. Trimming cost V 6 bases and J 10 bases; bases outside gene matches: 6. CDR3 DNA: TGTGCCAGCAGCAGAGGACAGGGGAGAAAACTGTTTTTT. The encoded protein is CASSRGQGRKLFF.

The chain employs TRBV11-1 and TRBJ2-1; TRBD2 matches 9 bases. Per germline, CDR1 SGHAT and CDR2 FQDESV (reference sequence). The CDR3 length is 14 residues. Trimming at V came to 5 bases and at J to 4 bases, leaving 3 bases not matched to a gene. This CDR3 reads CASSSLAGYNEQFF. CDR3 nucleotides: TGTGCCAGCAGCAGCCTAGCGGGATACAATGAGCAGTTCTTC.

The CDR3 is CASSFRAAGVSDTQYF. In DNA, the CDR3 is TGTGCCAGCAGTTTTCGGGCAGCGGGAGTTTCAGATACGCAGTATTTT. The genes are TRBV28 and TRBJ2-3; the match to TRBD2 covers 8 bases. The CDR3 contains 16 residues. V shed 3 bases, J shed 4 bases, and the junction held 9 bases outside the gene matches. The germline gives CDR1 MDHEN, CDR2 SYDVKM.

The CDR3 nucleotides read TGTGCCAGCAGTGTGAGGACCGGGGAGCTGTTTTTT. Translating it yields CASSVRTGELFF. The chain links TRBV2 to TRBJ2-2; D gene uncertain. V shed 4 bases and J shed 5 bases, with 5 bases lying between them. The germline CDR1 and CDR2 sequences are SNHLY and FYNNEI. This CDR3 is built from 12 residues.

The V and J genes are TRBV19 and TRBJ1-1; D may be TRBD1 (6 bases). Trimming shortened V by 7 bases and J by 0 bases, and 15 bases separated the two germline ends. CDR3 length: 15 amino acids. The germline V gene encodes CDR1 LNHDA and CDR2 SQIVND (reference sequence). The CDR3 loop reads CASTSIGQMNTEAFF. Written as DNA, the CDR3 is TGTGCCAGTACTAGTATAGGACAGATGAACACTGAAGCTTTCTTT.

This rearrangement joins TRBV7-9 to TRBJ1-2; D possibly corresponds to TRBD1 (5 bases). The germline gives CDR1 SEHNR, CDR2 FQNEAQ (reference sequence). The CDR3 runs 13 residues. V lost 3 bases, J lost 9 bases, and 14 bases lay in between. Written as DNA, the CDR3 is TGTGCCAGCAGCTTCGGCAGGGTTCTGAGCTACACCTTC. Its protein product is CASSFGRVLSYTF.

The genes are TRBV3-1 (or the pseudogene TRBV3-2) and TRBJ2-1, with 13 bases fitting TRBD2. The germline gives CDR1 LGHDT, CDR2 YNNKEL (reference sequence). The J segment lost 10 bases and the V segment lost 4 bases, leaving 10 bases of the junction unmatched. CDR3 size: 16 residues. CDR3 sequence: CASSPKGLAGAMEQFF. The DNA of the CDR3 is TGTGCCAGCAGCCCTAAAGGACTAGCGGGAGCGATGGAGCAGTTCTTC.

J is TRBJ2-1 and V is TRBV19; 10 positions match TRBD2. With 1 base clipped from V and 6 bases from J, the junction kept 3 bases outside the gene matches. Per the germline V gene, CDR1 is LNHDA and CDR2 is SQIVND (reference sequence). The CDR3 runs 15 residues. The CDR3 nucleotides read TGTGCCAGTAGTATAGCAGCGGGGGGGACCAATGAGCAGTTCTTC. Translated, it gives CASSIAAGGTNEQFF.

This clone was seen once. This chain links TRBV23-1 with TRBJ2-1; TRBD1 might be the D (6 bases). TRBV23-1 is given ORF status, its function remaining uncertain. Trimming took 8 bases from V and 8 from J, leaving 22 bases between them. This CDR3 is 15 amino acids long. This CDR3 is CASHTPWGRMHEQFF. CDR3 nucleotide sequence: TGCGCCAGCCATACCCCCTGGGGGCGCATGCATGAGCAGTTCTTC.

The chain is built from TRBV7-8 and TRBJ2-7; 7 bases align to TRBD1. Germline lookup yields CDR1 SGHVS and CDR2 FQNEAQ. V was clipped by 2 bases and J by 6 bases; unmatched bases: 4. CDR3 length: 13 residues. CDR3 nucleotides: TGTGCCAGCAGCTTACGGGACAGACGCGAGCAGTACTTC. Protein product: CASSLRDRREQYF.

This clone was detected a few times. The rearrangement uses TRBV6-5 and TRBJ1-6, with 8 bases lining up with TRBD1. V dropped 6 bases and J dropped 9; count of bases not matched to a gene: 7. CDR3 length: 14 residues. Germline values: CDR1 MNHEY, CDR2 SVGAGI. CDR3 region: CASSPDRGSSPLHF. CDR3 in DNA: TGTGCCAGCAGCCCAGACAGGGGCAGTTCACCCCTCCACTTT.

The chain combines TRBV6-5 with TRBJ2-5, with D possibly matching TRBD2 (5 bases). Germline V gives CDR1 MNHEY, CDR2 SVGAGI. The CDR3 contains 14 residues. V was trimmed by 5 bases and J by 0 bases, leaving 10 bases between them. The CDR3 DNA reads TGTGCCAGCAGTCAATCCGGGAACCAAGAGACCCAGTACTTC. Its translation is CASSQSGNQETQYF.

The chain is built from TRBV5-6 and TRBJ2-6; D perhaps matches TRBD1 (6 bases). CDR1 is SGHDT and CDR2 is YYEEEE in the germline V gene. Trimming shortened V by 4 bases and J by 4 bases, and 12 bases separated the two germline ends. The CDR3 spans 15 residues. This chain's CDR3 is CASSHTGTGANVLTF. DNA of the CDR3: TGTGCCAGCAGCCATACAGGGACCGGGGCCAACGTCCTGACTTTC.

Concerning this clone: Within the sample, other DNA sequences also encode this same CDR3. The rearrangement uses TRBV5-1 and TRBJ1-6, with D perhaps TRBD1 (6 bases). Trimming left V 2 bases short and J 5 bases short, with 8 bases between. Germline V gene data show CDR1 as SGHRS and CDR2 as YFSETQ. CDR3 length equals 14 residues. The CDR3 protein is CASSLGQNNSPLHF. The DNA of the CDR3 is TGCGCCAGCAGCTTAGGACAGAATAATTCACCCCTCCACTTT.

The V call is TRBV13, the J call TRBJ1-1; D gene uncertain. Trimming took 2 bases from V and 3 from J, leaving 13 bases between them. In germline, CDR1 is PRHDT, CDR2 FYEKMQ (reference sequence). The CDR3 covers 15 residues. CDR3 amino acids: CASSLRLLGDTEAFF. The CDR3 DNA follows: TGTGCCAGCAGCTTACGTTTACTTGGAGACACTGAAGCTTTCTTT.

The chain employs TRBV3-1 (or the pseudogene TRBV3-2) and TRBJ2-3; 11 bases agree with TRBD2. V trimming: 6 bases; J trimming: 2 bases; junction bases outside the gene matches: 10. Germline CDR1 is LGHDT and CDR2 is YNNKEL (reference sequence). The length of the CDR3 is 17 residues. CDR3 in DNA: TGTGCCAGCAGTCTCTATAGCGGGGGGGAATCCACAGATACGCAGTATTTT. It codes for CASSLYSGGESTDTQYF.

In its sample, this clone was seen once. The V and J genes are TRBV6-5 and TRBJ2-1; 9 bases line up with TRBD2. The CDR3 spans 14 residues. Germline CDR1 reads MNHEY; CDR2 reads SVGAGI. V was clipped by 6 bases and J by 4 bases; unmatched bases: 4. CDR3 bases: TGTGCCAGCAGACTAGCGGGCCTATACAATGAGCAGTTCTTC. It yields the protein CASRLAGLYNEQFF.

The chain joins TRBV3-1 (or the pseudogene TRBV3-2) to TRBJ2-7, with TRBD1 matching over 8 bases. V was clipped by 5 bases and J by 3 bases; unmatched bases: 6. The CDR3 sequence is 14 residues long. Germline lookup yields CDR1 LGHDT and CDR2 YNNKEL (reference sequence). CDR3 sequence reads: CASSAGTGDYEQYF. Written as DNA, the CDR3 is TGTGCCAGCAGCGCCGGGACAGGAGACTACGAGCAGTACTTC.

The chain employs TRBV28 and TRBJ1-1; the match to TRBD1 covers 9 bases. This CDR3 spans 16 amino acids. J was trimmed by 2 bases and V by 5 bases; bases with no gene match: 9. CDR1 is MDHEN, CDR2 SYDVKM, per germline. The CDR3 DNA reads TGTGCCAGCAGTGCCCCCGGGACAGGGCTCAACACTGAAGCTTTCTTT. As protein: CASSAPGTGLNTEAFF.

The chain combines TRBV28 with TRBJ2-7, with 8 bases matching TRBD1. CDR1 MDHEN and CDR2 SYDVKM come from the germline V gene. The CDR3 length is 15 residues. V trimming: 2 bases; J trimming: 1 base; junction bases outside the gene matches: 4. The CDR3 region is CASSLGGQASYEQYF. The DNA of the CDR3 is TGTGCCAGCAGTTTAGGGGGACAGGCGTCCTACGAGCAGTACTTC.

The chain uses TRBV20-1 and TRBJ2-1, with no clear D. The CDR3 extends over 11 amino acids. The V gene lost 0 bases and the J gene lost 7 bases, with 4 bases spanning the gap. Germline values: CDR1 DFQATT, CDR2 SNEGSKA (reference sequence). The CDR3 protein is CSARDSNEQFF. CDR3 bases: TGCAGTGCTAGAGATTCGAATGAGCAGTTCTTC.

The chain uses TRBV19 and TRBJ2-7; weak D call: TRBD1 (7 bases). V shed 3 bases and J shed 5 bases, with 11 bases lying between them. This CDR3 is 13 amino acids long. Germline V gene lookup returns CDR1 LNHDA and CDR2 SQIVND (reference sequence). Written as DNA, the CDR3 is TGTGCCAGTAGTATGGGCAGGGGGGACGAGCAGTACTTC. This translates into CASSMGRGDEQYF.

There are a few counts of this clone. The chain employs TRBV7-9 and TRBJ1-4; 7 positions agree with TRBD1. Trimming removed 7 bases from V and 4 bases from J; junction bases left unmatched: 18. Germline CDR1 and CDR2: SEHNR and FQNEAQ (reference sequence). This CDR3 has 18 amino acids. DNA for the CDR3: TGTGCCAGCACCCGAGCAAGGGCAGGGGGAAACCTTAATGAAAAACTGTTTTTT. As protein: CASTRARAGGNLNEKLFF.

The chain joins TRBV6-1 to TRBJ1-2, with D uncertain. CDR3 size: 13 residues. Trimming cost V 3 bases and J 5 bases, with 10 bases left between them. Per the germline V gene, CDR1 is MNHNS and CDR2 is SASEGT. CDR3 bases: TGTGCCAGCAGTGAGTCTCCTCCTTATGGCTACACCTTC. Amino acids: CASSESPPYGYTF.